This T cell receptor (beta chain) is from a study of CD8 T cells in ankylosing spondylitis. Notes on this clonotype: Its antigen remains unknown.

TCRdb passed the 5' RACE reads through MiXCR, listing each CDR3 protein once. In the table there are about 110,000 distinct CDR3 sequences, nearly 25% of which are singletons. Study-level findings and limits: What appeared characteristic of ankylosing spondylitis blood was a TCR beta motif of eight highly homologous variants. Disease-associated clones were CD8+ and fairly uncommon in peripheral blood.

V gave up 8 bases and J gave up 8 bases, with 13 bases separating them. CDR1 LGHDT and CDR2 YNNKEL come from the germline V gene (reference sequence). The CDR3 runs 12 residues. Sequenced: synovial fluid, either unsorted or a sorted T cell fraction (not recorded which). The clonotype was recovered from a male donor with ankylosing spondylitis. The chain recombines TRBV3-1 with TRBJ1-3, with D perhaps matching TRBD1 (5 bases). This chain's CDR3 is CASQPPGDTIYF. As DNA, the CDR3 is TGTGCCAGCCAGCCCCCGGGGGACACCATATATTTT.